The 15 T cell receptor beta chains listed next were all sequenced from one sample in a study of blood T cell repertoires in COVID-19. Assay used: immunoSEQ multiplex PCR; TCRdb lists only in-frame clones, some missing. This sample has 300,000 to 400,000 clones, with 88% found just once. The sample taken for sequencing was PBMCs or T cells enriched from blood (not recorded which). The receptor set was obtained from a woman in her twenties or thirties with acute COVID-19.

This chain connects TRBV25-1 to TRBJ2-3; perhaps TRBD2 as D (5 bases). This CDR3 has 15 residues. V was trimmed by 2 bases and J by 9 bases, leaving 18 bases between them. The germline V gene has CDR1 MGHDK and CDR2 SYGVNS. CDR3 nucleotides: TGTGCCAGCAGTGAACCAGCGGCGCCCAGGACGACGCAGTATTTT. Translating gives CASSEPAAPRTTQYF. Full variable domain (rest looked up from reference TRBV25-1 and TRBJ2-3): EADIYQTPRYLVIGTGKKITLECSQTMGHDKMYWYQQDPGMELHLIHYSYGVNSTEKGDLSSESTVSRIRTEHFPLTLESARPSHTSQYLCASSEPAAPRTTQYFGPGTRLTVL.

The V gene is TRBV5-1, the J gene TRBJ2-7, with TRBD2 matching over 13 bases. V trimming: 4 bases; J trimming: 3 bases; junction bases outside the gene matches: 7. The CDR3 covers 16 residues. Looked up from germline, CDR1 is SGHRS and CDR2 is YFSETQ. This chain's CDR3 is CASSVSTSGGFYEQYF. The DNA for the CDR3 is TGCGCCAGCAGCGTTTCGACTAGCGGGGGGTTCTACGAGCAGTACTTC.

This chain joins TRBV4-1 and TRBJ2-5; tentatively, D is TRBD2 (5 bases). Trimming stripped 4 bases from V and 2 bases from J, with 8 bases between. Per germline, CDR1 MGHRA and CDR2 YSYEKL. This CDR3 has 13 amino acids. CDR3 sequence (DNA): TGCGCCAGCAGCCGGGAGAAACAAGAGACCCAGTACTTC. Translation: CASSREKQETQYF.

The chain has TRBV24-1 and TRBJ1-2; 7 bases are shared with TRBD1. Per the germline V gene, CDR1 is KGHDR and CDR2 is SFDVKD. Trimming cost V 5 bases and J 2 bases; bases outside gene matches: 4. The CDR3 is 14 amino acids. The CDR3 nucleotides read TGTGCCACCAGTGCCCAGACAGGGAACTATGGCTACACCTTC. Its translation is CATSAQTGNYGYTF.

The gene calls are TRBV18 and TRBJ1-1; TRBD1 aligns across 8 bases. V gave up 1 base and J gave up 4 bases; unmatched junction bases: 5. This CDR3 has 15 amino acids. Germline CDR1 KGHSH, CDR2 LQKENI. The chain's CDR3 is CASSPLQGGATEAFF. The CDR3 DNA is TGTGCCAGCTCACCACTACAGGGGGGAGCCACTGAAGCTTTCTTT.

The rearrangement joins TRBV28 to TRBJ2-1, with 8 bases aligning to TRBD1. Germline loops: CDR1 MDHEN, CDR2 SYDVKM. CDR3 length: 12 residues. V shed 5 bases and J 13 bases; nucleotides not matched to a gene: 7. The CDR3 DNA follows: TGTGCCAGCAGTCTACAGGGGGGAGTTCAGTTCTTC. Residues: CASSLQGGVQFF. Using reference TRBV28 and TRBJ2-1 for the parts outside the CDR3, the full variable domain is DVKVTQSSRYLVKRTGEKVFLECVQDMDHENMFWYRQDPGLGLRLIYFSYDVKMKEKGDIPEGYSVSREKKERFSLILESASTNQTSMYLCASSLQGGVQFFGPGTRLTVL.

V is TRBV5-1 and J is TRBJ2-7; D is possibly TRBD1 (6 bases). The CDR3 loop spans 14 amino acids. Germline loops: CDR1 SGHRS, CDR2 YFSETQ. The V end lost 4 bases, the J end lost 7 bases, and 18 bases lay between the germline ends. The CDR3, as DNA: TGCGCCAGCAGCAGAGGGGACAACCTAGGGGAGCAGTACTTC. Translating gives CASSRGDNLGEQYF.

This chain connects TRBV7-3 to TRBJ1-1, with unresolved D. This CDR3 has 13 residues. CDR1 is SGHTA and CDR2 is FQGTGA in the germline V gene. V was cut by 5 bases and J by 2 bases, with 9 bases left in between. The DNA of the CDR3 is TGTGCCAGCAGCCAACAGAGAAACACTGAAGCTTTCTTT. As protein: CASSQQRNTEAFF.

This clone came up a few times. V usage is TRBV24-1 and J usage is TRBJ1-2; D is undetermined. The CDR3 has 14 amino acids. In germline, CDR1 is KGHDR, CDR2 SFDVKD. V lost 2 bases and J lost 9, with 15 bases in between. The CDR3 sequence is CATSDSQSGLSYTF. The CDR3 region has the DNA TGTGCCACCAGTGATTCGCAATCCGGGTTAAGCTACACCTTC.

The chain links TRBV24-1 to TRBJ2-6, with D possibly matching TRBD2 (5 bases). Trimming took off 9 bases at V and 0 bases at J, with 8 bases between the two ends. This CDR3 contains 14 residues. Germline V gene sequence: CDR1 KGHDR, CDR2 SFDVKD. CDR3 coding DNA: TGTGCCACCTCACGGGGCTCTGGGGCCAACGTCCTGACTTTC. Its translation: CATSRGSGANVLTF.

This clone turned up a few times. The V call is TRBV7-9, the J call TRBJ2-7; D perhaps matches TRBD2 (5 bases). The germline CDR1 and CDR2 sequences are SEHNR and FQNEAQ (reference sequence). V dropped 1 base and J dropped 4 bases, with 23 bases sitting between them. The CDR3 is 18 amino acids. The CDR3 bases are TGTGCCAGCAGCTTAGGAGGTACTTCTCCGGACTTGAAATACGAGCAGTACTTC. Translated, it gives CASSLGGTSPDLKYEQYF. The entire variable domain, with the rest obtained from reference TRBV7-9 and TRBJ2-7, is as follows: DTGVSQNPRHKITKRGQNVTFRCDPISEHNRLYWYRQTLGQGPEFLTYFQNEAQLEKSRLLSDRFSAERPKGSFSTLEIQRTEQGDSAMYLCASSLGGTSPDLKYEQYFGPGTRLTVT.

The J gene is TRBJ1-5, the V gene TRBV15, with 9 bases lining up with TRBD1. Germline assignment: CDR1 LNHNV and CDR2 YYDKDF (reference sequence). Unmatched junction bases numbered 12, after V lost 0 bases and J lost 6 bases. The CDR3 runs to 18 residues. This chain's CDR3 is CATSRDRYGTGLGQPQHF. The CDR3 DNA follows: TGTGCCACCAGCAGAGATAGGTATGGGACAGGGTTGGGTCAGCCCCAGCATTTT.

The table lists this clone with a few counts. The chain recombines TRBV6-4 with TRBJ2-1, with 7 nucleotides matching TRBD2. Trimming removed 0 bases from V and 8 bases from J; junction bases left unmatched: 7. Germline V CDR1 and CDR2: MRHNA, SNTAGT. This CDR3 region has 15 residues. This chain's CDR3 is CASSDSTGGGDEQFF. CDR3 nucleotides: TGTGCCAGCAGTGACTCGACGGGGGGAGGCGATGAGCAGTTCTTC.

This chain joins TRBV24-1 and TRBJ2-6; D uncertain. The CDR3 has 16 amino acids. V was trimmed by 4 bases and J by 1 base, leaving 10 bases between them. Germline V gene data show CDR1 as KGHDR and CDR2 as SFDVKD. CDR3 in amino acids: CATSDAMSSGANVLTF. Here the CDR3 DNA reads TGTGCCACCAGTGACGCGATGTCTTCTGGGGCCAACGTCCTGACTTTC.

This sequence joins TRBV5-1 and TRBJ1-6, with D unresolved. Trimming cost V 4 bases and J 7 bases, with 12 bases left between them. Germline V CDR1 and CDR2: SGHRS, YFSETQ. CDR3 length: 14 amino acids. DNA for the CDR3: TGCGCCAGCAGCCTCGGGGAAAGGAATTCACCCCTCCACTTT. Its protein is CASSLGERNSPLHF.